Listed here are 11 T cell receptor beta chains from one sample, sequenced in a study of graft-versus-host responses after intestinal transplantation. Assay used: immunoSEQ multiplex PCR; TCRdb lists only in-frame clones, some missing. The table has over 65,000 clones, 91% seen once. Their target antigens are unknown. Material: unstimulated CD4+ T cells sorted from spleen or lymph node cells, obtained before intestinal transplant. Receptor source: a human donor who received an intestinal transplant.

This chain links TRBV6-6 with TRBJ2-5; possibly TRBD1 for D (6 bases). CDR3 length: 16 residues. V was clipped by 0 bases and J by 5 bases, with 16 bases between them. CDR1 is MNHNY and CDR2 is SVGAGI in the germline V gene (reference sequence). The CDR3 region has the DNA TGTGCCAGCAGTTACTCTGGGGGCGTCGCGTTGGAGACCCAGTACTTC. This translates into CASSYSGGVALETQYF.

This chain connects TRBV7-2 to TRBJ1-2; D ambiguous. The CDR3 is 15 amino acids. Trimming left V 1 base short and J 6 bases short, with 15 bases between. In germline, CDR1 is SGHTA, CDR2 FQGNSA. The CDR3 spells CASSLDLRRGNGYTF. The DNA of the CDR3 is TGTGCCAGCAGCTTAGATCTCCGACGGGGAAATGGCTACACCTTC.

J is TRBJ1-2 and V is TRBV6-5; TRBD1 might be the D (6 bases). The germline CDR1 and CDR2 sequences are MNHEY and SVGAGI. V lost 6 bases to trimming and J lost 1 base, with 9 bases between them. This CDR3 has 13 residues. This chain's CDR3 is CASSRDINYGYTF. The DNA of the CDR3 is TGTGCCAGCAGCCGGGACATTAACTATGGCTACACCTTC.

The chain is built from TRBV6-6 and TRBJ1-5; TRBD1 is a possible D gene (6 bases). Germline loops: CDR1 MNHNY, CDR2 SVGAGI (reference sequence). The CDR3 runs 13 residues. Trimming cost V 7 bases and J 4 bases, with 11 bases left between them. The CDR3 DNA sequence: TGTGCCAGCAACCCCAGGGGTAATCAGCCCCAGCATTTT. Protein product: CASNPRGNQPQHF.

J is TRBJ2-5 and V is TRBV7-9; TRBD1 might be the D (5 bases). V was trimmed by 4 bases and J by 0 bases, leaving 18 bases between them. Germline-derived CDR1 and CDR2 are SEHNR and FQNEAQ (reference sequence). The CDR3 sequence is 17 residues long. CDR3 in DNA: TGTGCCAGCAGCTCCCTACCATTCGACAGAAACCAAGAGACCCAGTACTTC. Its translation is CASSSLPFDRNQETQYF.

The chain carries TRBV5-1 and TRBJ2-1; TRBD1 aligns across 10 bases. The CDR3 is made up of 15 amino acids. CDR1 and CDR2 (germline): SGHRS, YFSETQ. The ends lost 4 bases at V and 7 bases at J; junction bases unmatched: 8. CDR3 amino acids: CASSPRTGGENEQFF. The CDR3 region has the DNA TGCGCCAGCAGCCCAAGGACAGGGGGAGAAAATGAGCAGTTCTTC. The variable domain in full, with the rest retrieved from reference TRBV5-1 and TRBJ2-1, is KAGVTQTPRYLIKTRGQQVTLSCSPISGHRSVSWYQQTPGQGLQFLFEYFSETQRNKGNFPGRFSGRQFSNSRSEMNVSTLELGDSALYLCASSPRTGGENEQFFGPGTRLTVL.

This sequence joins TRBV4-3 and TRBJ2-2; a weak D match, TRBD2 (5 bases). Germline CDR1 and CDR2: LGHNA and YSLEER. The V end was cut by 4 bases, the J end by 1 base, with 7 bases between. This CDR3 region has 14 residues. CDR3 amino acids: CASSLGLNTGELFF. The CDR3 region has the DNA TGCGCCAGCAGCCTCGGACTGAACACCGGGGAGCTGTTTTTT.

This clone was seen a handful of times. The chain uses TRBV6-6 and TRBJ1-6; no definite D call. Germline V lookup: CDR1 MNHNY, CDR2 SVGAGI (reference sequence). Trimming left V 7 bases short and J 8 bases short, with 15 bases between. The CDR3 sequence is 14 residues long. The CDR3 coding sequence is TGTGCCAGCAATTTACGGGCCGGGGATTCACCCCTCCACTTT. Encoded protein: CASNLRAGDSPLHF.

This chain links TRBV5-1 with TRBJ1-4, with D hard to call. Germline CDR1 is SGHRS and CDR2 is YFSETQ. The CDR3 runs 16 residues. The V gene lost 0 bases and the J gene lost 3 bases, with 12 bases spanning the gap. In DNA form, the CDR3 reads TGCGCCAGCAGCTTGGAAGGTAGACTTCCTAATGAAAAACTGTTTTTT. Encoded protein: CASSLEGRLPNEKLFF.

This clone was seen just once. The chain has TRBV11-2 and TRBJ2-7; 8 nucleotides agree with TRBD2. Germline V gene data show CDR1 as SGHAT and CDR2 as FQNNGV. The CDR3 covers 13 residues. Unmatched junction bases numbered 4, after V lost 5 bases and J lost 4 bases. Here the CDR3 reads CASSLRGGYEQYF. CDR3 DNA sequence: TGTGCCAGCAGCCTTCGGGGGGGGTACGAGCAGTACTTC.

This chain uses TRBV29-1 with TRBJ1-1; D uncertain. V lost 1 base, J lost 0 bases, and 9 bases lay in between. This CDR3 region has 14 residues. The germline CDR1 and CDR2 sequences are SQVTM and ANQGSEA. The CDR3 region is CSVEARGLNTEAFF. Written as DNA, the CDR3 is TGCAGCGTTGAAGCGCGGGGTCTGAACACTGAAGCTTTCTTT.